These T cell receptor beta chains were read from a single sample in a study of blood T cell repertoires in COVID-19. Using immunoSEQ multiplex PCR, the repertoire was profiled, and TCRdb retains in-frame clones only, with some absent. The table has about 190,000 clones, about 88% seen once; the top ten hold approximately 15%. Sequencing was carried out using peripheral blood. The receptor source for this set is a young man with active or convalescent COVID-19. The CDR3 runs from the conserved cysteine through the conserved F or W. The D gene is left open where the match is weak. Size tells how often a clone was seen (once, few, many) or the class of an expanded clone, and some rows leave it out.

size	D	V	J	DNA	CDR3
few	TRBD1	TRBV18	TRBJ2-7	TGTGCCAGCTCGCCCGGGACAGGGTACAACGAGCAGTACTTC	CASSPGTGYNEQYF
-	TRBD1	TRBV14	TRBJ2-5	TGTGCCAGCAGCCAAGATCGGGACAGGGGAATGATGGAGACCCAGTACTTC	CASSQDRDRGMMETQYF
-	-	TRBV29-1	TRBJ2-3	TGCAGCGTGAGGGGGGGCCGCACAGATACGCAGTATTTT	CSVRGGRTDTQYF
-	-	TRBV29-1	TRBJ2-1	TGCAGCGTTGAAGAAGGAGTAAGGGACATCGCGTTCTTC	CSVEEGVRDIAFF
-	TRBD1	TRBV7-9	TRBJ1-5	TGTGCCAGCAGTTCTACAGGGGATAGCAATCAGCCCCAGCATTTT	CASSSTGDSNQPQHF
-	TRBD1	TRBV19	TRBJ1-5	TGTGCCAGTCTGCAAGGACAGGGGAATCAGCCCCAGCATTTT	CASLQGQGNQPQHF
-	-	TRBV3-1/TRBV3-2	TRBJ1-2	TGTGCCAGCAGCCCAGCCGCCGGGTGGGGCTACACCTTC	CASSPAAGWGYTF
-	-	TRBV5-8	TRBJ1-3	TGTGCCAGCAGTCTTGGACTTTTCTCTGGAAACACCATATATTTT	CASSLGLFSGNTIYF
-	-	TRBV5-1	TRBJ2-2	TGCGCCAGCAGCCTCCAGGGTTCCGCGAACACCGGGGAGCTGTTTTTT	CASSLQGSANTGELFF
-	-	TRBV18	TRBJ2-5	TGTGCCAGCTCACCCAGGAACAGCCAAGAGACCCAGTACTTC	CASSPRNSQETQYF
-	-	TRBV18	TRBJ1-1	TGTGCCAGCTCACCCCCGTCTCGGACTGAAGCTTTCTTT	CASSPPSRTEAFF
-	-	TRBV13	TRBJ1-4	TGTGCCAGCAGCTCGCCGGGGGGGGCCCGTAATGAAAAACTGTTTTTT	CASSSPGGARNEKLFF
-	-	TRBV7-2	TRBJ1-4	TGTGCCAGCAGCCCCACGGGGAAAGGGAACCCTAATGAAAAACTGTTTTTT	CASSPTGKGNPNEKLFF
-	TRBD1	TRBV28	TRBJ1-3	TGTGCCAGCAGTGCCGGGACAGGGGGCTTTGGAAACACCATATATTTT	CASSAGTGGFGNTIYF
-	TRBD2	TRBV10-1	TRBJ2-2	TGCGCCAGCAGTGAGTCGGGACTAGCGGGGGATAACACCGGGGAGCTGTTTTTT	CASSESGLAGDNTGELFF
-	-	TRBV7-2	TRBJ1-2	TGTGCCAGCAGCATCTCCAGGGAATATGGCTACACCTTC	CASSISREYGYTF
once	TRBD1	TRBV11-3	TRBJ1-6	TGTGCCAGCAGCTTAGCGCTGGGACAGAATTCACCCCTCCACTTT	CASSLALGQNSPLHF
-	-	TRBV6-5	TRBJ1-5	TGTGCCAGCGAGCGGGCCCATCAGCCCCAGCATTTT	CASERAHQPQHF
-	-	TRBV2	TRBJ2-7	TGTGCCAGCAGCGACCAGGGTCCCCGCTACGAGCAGTACTTC	CASSDQGPRYEQYF
-	-	TRBV7-9	TRBJ1-5	TGTGCCAGCAGCTCCGGGAGGGTCTATCAGCCCCAGCATTTT	CASSSGRVYQPQHF
-	TRBD2	TRBV7-8	TRBJ2-7	TGTGCCAGCAGCTTAAACCGGGGCTTGGCGGGAGTTCCCCACGAGCAGTACTTC	CASSLNRGLAGVPHEQYF
-	-	TRBV9	TRBJ1-1	TGTGCCAGCAGCGTAGACGGCAGGGGCGAGGCTTTCTTT	CASSVDGRGEAFF
few	-	TRBV19	TRBJ1-5	TGTGCCAGTAGTATAGGAGGATATAGCAATCAGCCCCAGCATTTT	CASSIGGYSNQPQHF
-	TRBD1	TRBV6-6	TRBJ1-2	TGTGCCAGCAGTTCCGACAGGGAAGGATCAGGCTACACCTTC	CASSSDREGSGYTF
-	TRBD1	TRBV28	TRBJ1-4	TGTGCCAGCAGGGGGACAGGGGCTGATGAAAAACTGTTTTTT	CASRGTGADEKLFF
-	TRBD2	TRBV30	TRBJ2-7	TGTGCCTGGAGCGCGACTAGCGGGAGGGACGAGCAGTACTTC	CAWSATSGRDEQYF
-	-	TRBV7-9	TRBJ2-5	TGTGCCAGCAGCCCTCTTCAGTCCTTAGAGACCCAGTACTTC	CASSPLQSLETQYF
-	-	TRBV2	TRBJ1-2	TGTGCCAGCAGTGGCCGGTCTGACTATGGCTACACCTTC	CASSGRSDYGYTF
-	TRBD2	TRBV6-2/TRBV6-3	TRBJ2-1	TGTGCCAGCAGCGCACTAGCGGGGGTTAACAATGAGCAGTTCTTC	CASSALAGVNNEQFF
-	-	TRBV6-5	TRBJ1-1	TGTGCCAGTACCCGAGCTCAGGGGAACACTGAAGCTTTCTTT	CASTRAQGNTEAFF